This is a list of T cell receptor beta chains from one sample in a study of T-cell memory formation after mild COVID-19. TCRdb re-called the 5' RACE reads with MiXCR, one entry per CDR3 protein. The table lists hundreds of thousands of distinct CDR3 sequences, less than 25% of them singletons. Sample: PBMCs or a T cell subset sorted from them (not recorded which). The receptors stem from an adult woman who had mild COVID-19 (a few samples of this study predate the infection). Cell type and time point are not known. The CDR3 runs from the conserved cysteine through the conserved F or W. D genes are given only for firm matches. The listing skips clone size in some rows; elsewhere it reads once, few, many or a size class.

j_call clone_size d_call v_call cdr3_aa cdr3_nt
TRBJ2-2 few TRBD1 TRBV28 CASRGQENTGELFF TGTGCCAGCAGGGGACAGGAGAACACCGGGGAGCTGTTTTTT
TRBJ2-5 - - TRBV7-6 CASSLPFSSNQETQYF TGTGCCAGCAGCTTACCTTTTTCGTCAAACCAAGAGACCCAGTACTTC
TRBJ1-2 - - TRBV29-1 CSVVGTRNGYTF TGCAGCGTTGTGGGGACTCGAAATGGCTACACCTTC
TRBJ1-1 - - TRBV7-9 CASSSVAGPAFF TGTGCCAGCAGCTCCGTAGCAGGCCCAGCTTTCTTT
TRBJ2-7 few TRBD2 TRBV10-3 CAISESAGGYEQYF TGTGCCATCAGTGAGTCGGCGGGAGGTTACGAGCAGTACTTC
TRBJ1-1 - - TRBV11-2 CASSLDRDAEAFF TGTGCCAGCAGCTTAGACAGGGATGCTGAAGCTTTCTTT
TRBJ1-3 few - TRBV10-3 CAISESVPVVPGNTIYF TGTGCCATCAGTGAGTCGGTCCCAGTGGTCCCTGGAAACACCATATATTTT
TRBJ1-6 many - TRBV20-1 CSASHVDNSPLHF TGCAGTGCTAGTCACGTAGATAATTCACCCCTCCACTTT
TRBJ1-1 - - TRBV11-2 CASHTIVNTEAFF TGTGCCAGCCACACGATTGTGAACACTGAAGCTTTCTTT
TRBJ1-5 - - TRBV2 CASSAVAVGNQPQHF TGTGCCAGCAGTGCGGTGGCGGTCGGCAATCAGCCCCAGCATTTT
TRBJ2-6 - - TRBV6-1 CASSEKAGANVLTF TGTGCCAGCAGTGAGAAGGCTGGGGCCAACGTCCTGACTTTC
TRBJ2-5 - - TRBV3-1 CASSPYPWREETQYF TGTGCCAGCAGCCCCTATCCTTGGAGAGAGGAGACCCAGTACTTC
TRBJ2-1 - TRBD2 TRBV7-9 CASSLAVVGLAGMSSYNEQFF TGTGCCAGCAGCTTAGCAGTTGTGGGACTAGCGGGTATGAGCTCCTACAATGAGCAGTTCTTC
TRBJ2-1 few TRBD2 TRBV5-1 CASSLETGLAVSNEQFF TGCGCCAGCAGCTTGGAAACCGGACTAGCGGTCTCCAATGAGCAGTTCTTC
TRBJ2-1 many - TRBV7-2 CASSPGTSGNEQFF TGTGCCAGCAGCCCGGGGACGTCGGGTAATGAGCAGTTCTTC
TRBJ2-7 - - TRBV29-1 CSVEGAGPYEQYF TGCAGCGTTGAAGGGGCAGGTCCATACGAGCAGTACTTC
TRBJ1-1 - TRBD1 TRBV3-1 CASSQRQGGNTEAFF TGTGCCAGCAGCCAAAGACAGGGCGGGAACACTGAAGCTTTCTTT
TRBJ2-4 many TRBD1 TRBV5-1 CASSTGTGAHKNIQYF TGCGCCAGCAGCACCGGGACAGGGGCCCACAAAAACATTCAGTACTTC
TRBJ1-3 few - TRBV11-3 CASSLDLGNTIYF TGTGCCAGCAGCTTAGATCTGGGAAACACCATATATTTT
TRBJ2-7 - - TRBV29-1 CSVEKGPASYEQYF TGCAGCGTTGAGAAGGGTCCAGCATCCTACGAGCAGTACTTC
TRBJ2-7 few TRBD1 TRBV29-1 CSVEDRDSSYEQYF TGCAGCGTTGAAGACAGGGACAGCTCCTACGAGCAGTACTTC